The T cell receptor (beta chain) under discussion was sequenced for a study of CD8 T cells in ankylosing spondylitis. As for this clonotype: Its antigen remains unknown.

The CDR3 spans 17 residues. Germline V gives CDR1 LGHDT, CDR2 YNNKEL (reference sequence). The J segment lost 2 bases and the V segment lost 3 bases, leaving 12 bases of the junction unmatched. Preparation of TCR beta libraries was done by quantitative 5'-RACE with molecular barcodes. One entry per CDR3 protein, called by TCRdb with MiXCR from the 5' RACE reads. This sample has under 550,000 distinct CDR3 sequences, with 25% to 30% found just once. Whole-study findings and limits: Significantly higher representation of disease-linked clones was reported for matched ankylosing spondylitis synovial fluid. In synovial fluid and blood from reactive arthritis, some motif variants were previously reported. Several highly homologous variants formed a TCR beta motif that appeared characteristic of ankylosing spondylitis blood.

The source of this sequence is a male donor with ankylosing spondylitis. Sequencing used blood, either unsorted or a sorted T cell fraction (not recorded which). The V and J genes are TRBV3-1 and TRBJ1-2; 7 bases map to TRBD1. The CDR3 sequence is CASSQDRQGSSNYGYTF. CDR3 DNA sequence: TGTGCCAGCAGCCAGGACCGACAGGGCTCATCGAACTATGGCTACACCTTC.